The 18 T cell receptor beta chains in this list originate from one sample, sequenced in a study of T cell repertoires in ileal Crohn's disease. The assay was immunoSEQ multiplex PCR, and TCRdb's table has in-frame clones only and misses some. The sample includes under 13,000 clones, more than 75% seen only once; the top ten take 9% to 9.5%. Specified time point: inflamed ileum from the surgical specimen. Source material: ileal tissue. Receptor source: an adult with Crohn's disease.

The genes are TRBV30 and TRBJ1-3; D is unresolved. CDR1 and CDR2 from the germline V gene are GTSNPN and SVGIG (reference sequence). Trimming left V 1 base short and J 1 base short, with 8 bases between. The length of the CDR3 is 14 residues. For the CDR3, the DNA is TGTGCCTGGAGTGGGTACATATCTGGAAACACCATATATTTT. It yields the protein CAWSGYISGNTIYF. Full variable domain (outside the CDR3, taken from reference TRBV30 and TRBJ1-3): SQTIHQWPATLVQPVGSPLSLECTVEGTSNPNLYWYRQAAGRGLQLLFYSVGIGQISSEVPQNLSASRPQDRQFILSSKKLLLSDSGFYLCAWSGYISGNTIYFGEGSWLTVV.

The rearrangement links TRBV7-2 to TRBJ2-1, with D perhaps assigned TRBD1 or TRBD2 (5 bases each). Deletions cut 4 bases from V and 10 bases from J, with 17 bases between. CDR3 length: 14 residues. Germline V lookup: CDR1 SGHTA, CDR2 FQGNSA. CDR3 bases: TGTGCCAGCAGCTCGGGACGCTGGGGATGGGAGCAGTTCTTC. It specifies CASSSGRWGWEQFF.

V usage is TRBV7-9 and J usage is TRBJ2-1; D possibly matches TRBD1 or TRBD2 (5 bases each). CDR3 length equals 15 residues. Germline CDR1 is SEHNR and CDR2 is FQNEAQ (reference sequence). Trimming shortened V by 2 bases and J by 6 bases, and 14 bases separated the two germline ends. The CDR3 spells CASSLLEGPLNEQFF. CDR3 nucleotides: TGTGCCAGCAGCTTACTAGAGGGGCCCCTCAATGAGCAGTTCTTC.

The chain has TRBV5-1 and TRBJ1-1; D is uncertain. V shed 0 bases and J shed 4 bases, with 13 bases lying between them. Germline lookup yields CDR1 SGHRS and CDR2 YFSETQ. The CDR3 consists of 15 residues. The chain's CDR3 is CASSLEVGSSTEAFF. The CDR3 DNA reads TGCGCCAGCAGCTTGGAGGTCGGGAGCAGCACTGAAGCTTTCTTT. Variable domain in full (rest from reference TRBV5-1 and TRBJ1-1): KAGVTQTPRYLIKTRGQQVTLSCSPISGHRSVSWYQQTPGQGLQFLFEYFSETQRNKGNFPGRFSGRQFSNSRSEMNVSTLELGDSALYLCASSLEVGSSTEAFFGQGTRLTVV.

The V and J genes are TRBV27 and TRBJ2-4; D gene unclear. This CDR3 spans 13 amino acids. Germline loops: CDR1 MNHEY, CDR2 SMNVEV (reference sequence). V was cut by 8 bases and J by 0 bases, with 8 bases left in between. The CDR3 bases are TGTGCCAGCGCCCAACTAGCCAAAAACATTCAGTACTTC. Protein sequence: CASAQLAKNIQYF.

The chain combines TRBV6-1 with TRBJ1-4; 8 bases match TRBD1. Germline V gives CDR1 MNHNS, CDR2 SASEGT. V trimming: 4 bases; J trimming: 8 bases; junction bases outside the gene matches: 3. The CDR3 consists of 13 residues. In DNA, the CDR3 is TGTGCCAGCAGTGCCGACAGGGGAGAAAAACTGTTTTTT. Translating it yields CASSADRGEKLFF.

This sequence joins TRBV9 and TRBJ2-7; 7 nucleotides agree with TRBD2. Germline lookup yields CDR1 SGDLS and CDR2 YYNGEE. V shed 3 bases, J shed 2 bases, and the junction held 5 bases outside the gene matches. The length of the CDR3 is 14 residues. CDR3: CASSGERDPYEQYV. The CDR3 bases are TGTGCCAGCAGCGGGGAGCGGGACCCCTACGAGCAGTACGTC.

This chain links TRBV11-2 with TRBJ2-7; D may be TRBD1 (5 bases). V dropped 3 bases and J dropped 7 bases, with 13 bases sitting between them. The CDR3 has 13 residues. Germline V CDR1 and CDR2: SGHAT, FQNNGV. CDR3 protein: CASSLGRALEQYF. CDR3 sequence (DNA): TGTGCCAGCAGCTTGGGCAGGGCCCTGGAGCAGTACTTC.

This clone was detected only a few times. V is TRBV18 and J is TRBJ1-5; D is unclear. Germline loops: CDR1 KGHSH, CDR2 LQKENI. The CDR3 totals 13 residues. V gave up 8 bases and J gave up 0 bases, with 8 bases separating them. The CDR3 region is CASRESSNQPQHF. Here the CDR3 DNA reads TGTGCCAGCCGCGAATCTAGCAATCAGCCCCAGCATTTT.

This rearrangement joins TRBV5-8 to TRBJ1-4; 10 nucleotides match TRBD1. The CDR3 sequence is 15 residues long. V shed 3 bases, J shed 3 bases, and the junction held 2 bases outside the gene matches. CDR1 SGHTS and CDR2 YDEGEE come from the germline V gene. The CDR3 protein is CASSSGQGSNEKLFF. The CDR3 DNA reads TGTGCCAGCAGCTCGGGACAGGGGTCTAATGAAAAACTGTTTTTT.

The rearrangement links TRBV9 to TRBJ1-3; the D is unclear. The CDR3 is 17 amino acids. Germline values: CDR1 SGDLS, CDR2 YYNGEE. Deletions cut 4 bases from V and 1 base from J, with 18 bases between. The CDR3 region is CASSSPRRDQSGNTIYF. CDR3 coding DNA: TGTGCCAGCAGCTCCCCGCGTCGGGATCAATCTGGAAACACCATATATTTT.

The table lists this clone with a count of one. This chain joins TRBV30 and TRBJ2-5, with D possibly TRBD2 on 5 matching bases. Germline V gives CDR1 GTSNPN, CDR2 SVGIG (reference sequence). This CDR3 is 12 amino acids long. Trimming took off 2 bases at V and 5 bases at J, with 9 bases between the two ends. CDR3 sequence: CAWSLAGETQYF. DNA for the CDR3: TGTGCCTGGAGTCTGGCGGGCGAGACCCAGTACTTC.

J is TRBJ1-3 and V is TRBV21-1. TRBV21-1 is described as a pseudogene. CDR3 length equals 14 residues. CDR3 bases: TGTGCCAGTCCCCTAAGGTCCTCTGGAAACACCATATATTTT. Translated: CASPLRSSGNTIYF.

This clone has only one observation. This rearrangement joins TRBV4-1 to TRBJ2-2; no clear D. This CDR3 contains 15 residues. Germline loops: CDR1 MGHRA, CDR2 YSYEKL. The ends were cut back, 3 bases at V and 3 bases at J, with 11 bases in the middle. In DNA, the CDR3 is TGCGCCAGCAGCCAGGCTAGTCGGGACACCGGGGAGCTGTTTTTT. It specifies CASSQASRDTGELFF.

The V call is TRBV19, the J call TRBJ2-7; TRBD2 is a possible D gene (5 bases). The CDR3 runs to 12 residues. The ends were cut back, 5 bases at V and 9 bases at J, with 14 bases in the middle. Germline V gene lookup returns CDR1 LNHDA and CDR2 SQIVND (reference sequence). The CDR3 loop reads CASSSSAGGQYF. CDR3 sequence (DNA): TGTGCCAGTAGTTCCTCGGCCGGAGGGCAGTACTTC.

The chain has TRBV27 and TRBJ1-2; D unclear. The germline V gene has CDR1 MNHEY and CDR2 SMNVEV (reference sequence). This CDR3 spans 14 amino acids. V gave up 5 bases and J gave up 2 bases, with 12 bases separating them. The CDR3 loop reads CASSISRVNYGYTF. The DNA of the CDR3 is TGTGCCAGCAGTATCAGTCGGGTGAACTATGGCTACACCTTC.

The chain joins TRBV5-1 to TRBJ1-1; D unresolved. CDR3 length: 15 residues. Germline values: CDR1 SGHRS, CDR2 YFSETQ. Trimming cost V 1 base and J 1 base, with 11 bases left between them. CDR3 DNA sequence: TGCGCCAGCAGCTTGCTAATTCAGCCGAACACTGAAGCTTTCTTT. Its protein is CASSLLIQPNTEAFF. Filled out from reference TRBV5-1 and TRBJ1-1, the complete variable domain reads KAGVTQTPRYLIKTRGQQVTLSCSPISGHRSVSWYQQTPGQGLQFLFEYFSETQRNKGNFPGRFSGRQFSNSRSEMNVSTLELGDSALYLCASSLLIQPNTEAFFGQGTRLTVV.

V and J are TRBV4-3 and TRBJ1-5, with 8 bases aligning to TRBD1. Germline CDR1 reads LGHNA; CDR2 reads YSLEER. V lost 0 bases to trimming and J lost 4 bases; unmatched junction nucleotides: 5. The CDR3 has 16 amino acids. The CDR3 reads CASSQDSGTGNQPQHF. The CDR3, as DNA: TGCGCCAGCAGCCAAGATTCCGGGACAGGTAATCAGCCCCAGCATTTT.